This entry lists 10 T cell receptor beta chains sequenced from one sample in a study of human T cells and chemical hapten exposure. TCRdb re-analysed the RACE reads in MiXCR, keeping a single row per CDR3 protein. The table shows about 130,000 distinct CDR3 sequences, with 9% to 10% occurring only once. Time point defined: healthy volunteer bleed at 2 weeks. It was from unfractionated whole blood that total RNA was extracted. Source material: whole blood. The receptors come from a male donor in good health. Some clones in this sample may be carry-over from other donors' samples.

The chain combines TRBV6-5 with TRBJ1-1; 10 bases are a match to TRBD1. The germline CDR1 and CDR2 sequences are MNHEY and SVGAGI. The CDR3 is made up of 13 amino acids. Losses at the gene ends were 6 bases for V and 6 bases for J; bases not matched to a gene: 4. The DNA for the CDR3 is TGTGCCAGCAGGACAGGGGGCCTCGCTGAAGCTTTCTTT. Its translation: CASRTGGLAEAFF.

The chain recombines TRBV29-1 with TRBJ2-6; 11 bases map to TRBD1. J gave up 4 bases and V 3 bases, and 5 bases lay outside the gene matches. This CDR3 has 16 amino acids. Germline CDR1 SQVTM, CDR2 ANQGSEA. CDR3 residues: CSVEEDRGLGANVLTF. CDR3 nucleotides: TGCAGCGTTGAGGAGGACAGGGGGCTGGGGGCCAACGTCCTGACTTTC.

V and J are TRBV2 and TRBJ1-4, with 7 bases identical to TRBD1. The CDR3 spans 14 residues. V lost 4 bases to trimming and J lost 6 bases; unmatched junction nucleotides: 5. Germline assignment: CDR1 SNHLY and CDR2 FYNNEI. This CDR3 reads CASSGQGMDEKLFF. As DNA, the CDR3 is TGTGCCAGCAGTGGACAGGGAATGGATGAAAAACTGTTTTTT.

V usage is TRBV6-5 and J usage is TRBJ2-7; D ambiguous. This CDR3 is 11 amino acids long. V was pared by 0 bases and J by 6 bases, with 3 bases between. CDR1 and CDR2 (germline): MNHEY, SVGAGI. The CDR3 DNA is TGTGCCAGCAGTTACTCAGCCGAGCAGTACTTC. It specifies CASSYSAEQYF.

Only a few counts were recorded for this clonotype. CDR3 protein: CASRASTGHGANVLTF. In nucleotides, the CDR3 is TGTGCCAGCAGGGCCTCGACAGGGCATGGGGCCAACGTCCTGACTTTC. The chain employs TRBV6-2 or TRBV6-3 and TRBJ2-6; 7 bases are a match to TRBD1. After removal of 6 bases from V and 3 bases from J, the junction contained 8 bases not matched to a gene. Germline CDR1 and CDR2: MNHEY and SVGEGT. The CDR3 extends over 16 amino acids.

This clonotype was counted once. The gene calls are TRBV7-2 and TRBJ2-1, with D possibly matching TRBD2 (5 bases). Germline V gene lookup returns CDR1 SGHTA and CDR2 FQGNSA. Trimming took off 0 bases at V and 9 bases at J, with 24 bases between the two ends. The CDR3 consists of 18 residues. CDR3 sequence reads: CASSLAQRAALPVGEQFF. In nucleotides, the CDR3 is TGTGCCAGCAGCTTAGCTCAGAGGGCGGCCCTTCCGGTGGGTGAGCAGTTCTTC. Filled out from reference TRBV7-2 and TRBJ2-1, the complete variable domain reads GAGVSQSPSNKVTEKGKDVELRCDPISGHTALYWYRQSLGQGLEFLIYFQGNSAPDKSGLPSDRFSAERTGGSVSTLTIQRTQQEDSAVYLCASSLAQRAALPVGEQFFGPGTRLTVL.

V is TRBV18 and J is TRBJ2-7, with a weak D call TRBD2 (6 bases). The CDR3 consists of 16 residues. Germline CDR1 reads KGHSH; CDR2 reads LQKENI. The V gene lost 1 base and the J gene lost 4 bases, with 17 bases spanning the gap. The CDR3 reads CASSPLSGSPPYEQYF. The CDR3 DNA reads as TGTGCCAGCTCACCACTTAGCGGATCCCCTCCTTACGAGCAGTACTTC.

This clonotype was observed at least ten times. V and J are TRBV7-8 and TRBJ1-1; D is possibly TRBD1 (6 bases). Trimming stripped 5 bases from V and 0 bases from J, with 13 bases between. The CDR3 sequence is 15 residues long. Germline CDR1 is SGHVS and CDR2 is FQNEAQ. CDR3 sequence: CASSPGRGMNTEAFF. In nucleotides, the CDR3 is TGTGCCAGCAGCCCAGGGAGGGGGATGAACACTGAAGCTTTCTTT.

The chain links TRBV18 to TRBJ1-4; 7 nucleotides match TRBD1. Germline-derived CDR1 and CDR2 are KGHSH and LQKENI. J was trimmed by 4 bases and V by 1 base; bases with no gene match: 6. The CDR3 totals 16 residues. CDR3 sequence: CASSPRPDRRNEKLFF. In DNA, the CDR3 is TGTGCCAGCTCACCACGCCCGGACAGGCGTAATGAAAAACTGTTTTTT.

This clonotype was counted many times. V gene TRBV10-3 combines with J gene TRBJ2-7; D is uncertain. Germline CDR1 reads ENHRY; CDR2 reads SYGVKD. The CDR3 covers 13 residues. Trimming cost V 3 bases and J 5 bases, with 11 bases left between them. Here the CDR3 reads CAISEMSLDEQYF. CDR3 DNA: TGTGCCATCAGTGAAATGTCGTTGGACGAGCAGTACTTC.